Listed below are T cell receptor beta chains from one sample, sequenced in a study of CD8 T cells in Susac syndrome. Each CDR3 protein is one row after TCRdb ran MiXCR on the immunoSEQ multiplex PCR reads. The repertoire holds a few hundred thousand distinct CDR3 sequences, with approximately 84% as singletons. Material: CD8+ T cells from PBMCs. The receptors here all came from a human donor with multiple sclerosis. Both conserved end residues are part of each CDR3. Each record gives: J gene, V gene, D gene, clone size, CDR3 DNA, CDR3 protein. The D gene is left open where the match is weak. Size tells how often a clone was seen (once, few, many) or the class of an expanded clone, and some rows leave it out.

TRBJ1-1 TRBV6-5 . . TGTGCCAGCAGCTTAGACAGATTCACTGAAGCTTTCTTT CASSLDRFTEAFF
TRBJ2-4 TRBV6-5 TRBD1 few TGTGCCAGCAGTTACTCCTGGACAGGGGCAGCCAAAAACATTCAGTACTTC CASSYSWTGAAKNIQYF
TRBJ2-7 TRBV5-4 . . TGTGCCAGCAGCTTGGAATCCAGAAATTACGAGCAGTACTTC CASSLESRNYEQYF
TRBJ2-7 TRBV19 TRBD1 few TGTGCCAGTAGTGCTCGGGACAGCAGCTCCTACGAGCAGTACTTC CASSARDSSSYEQYF
TRBJ2-7 TRBV7-6 . . TGTGCCAGCACCTCGGGCAGGGACCACGAGCAGTACTTC CASTSGRDHEQYF
TRBJ1-6 TRBV28 . . TGTGCCAGCAGTTTAGGGGGGGTCGGTAATTCACCCCTCCACTTT CASSLGGVGNSPLHF
TRBJ1-1 TRBV28 . . TGTGCCAGCAGTTTCCCGGCCGGCAGGAACACTGAAGCTTTCTTT CASSFPAGRNTEAFF
TRBJ2-7 TRBV19 . few TGTGCCAGTAGTATCTCCCGGGGCATGTACGAGCAGTACTTC CASSISRGMYEQYF
TRBJ1-5 TRBV27 . . TGTGCCAGCAGGGAACAGGGACACCAGCCCCAGCATTTT CASREQGHQPQHF
TRBJ2-6 TRBV25-1 . . TGTGCCAGCAGTCGACAAGATGAACGATCTGGGGCCAACGTCCTGACTTTC CASSRQDERSGANVLTF
TRBJ2-3 TRBV6-1 . few TGTGCCAGCAGACTAGCAGATACGCAGTATTTT CASRLADTQYF
TRBJ1-3 TRBV7-9 . . TGTGCCAGCAGCCACTCCGAGGGAGGGACTGGAAACACCATATATTTT CASSHSEGGTGNTIYF
TRBJ2-7 TRBV7-4 . . TGTGCCAGCAGCTCCCAGGCCTACGAGCAGTACTTC CASSSQAYEQYF
TRBJ2-3 TRBV20-1 . once TGCAGTGCTAGAGACTACGTGGCGCAGTATTTT CSARDYVAQYF
TRBJ2-1 TRBV4-1 . . TGCGCCAGCAGCCAAGATGATTCAGGTTACAATGAGCAGTTCTTC CASSQDDSGYNEQFF
TRBJ2-7 TRBV6-1 TRBD1 . TGTGCCAGCACCGGACAGGCCTTCTCCTACGAGCAGTACTTC CASTGQAFSYEQYF
TRBJ1-1 TRBV28 . once TGTGCCAGCAGTTTCCCCTTTCGGGGGGGAAGTAGCACTGAAGCTTTCTTT CASSFPFRGGSSTEAFF
TRBJ2-1 TRBV6-1 TRBD2 . TGTGCCAGCGTCTATTACAGCGGGAGTTCCTACAATGAGCAGTTCTTC CASVYYSGSSYNEQFF